This TCR beta chain is drawn from a study of T cell responses to AZD1222 COVID-19 vaccine. The wider study: Second-dose groups at about 4 or about 12 weeks were pooled. Study results and caveats: Researchers took repertoire samples only after the peak T cell response had come. Donors skewed white British and female; clonal diversity was possibly underestimated. After two AZD1222 doses, spike-specific TCR breadth and depth rose versus day 0.

Clones were sequenced by immunoSEQ multiplex PCR, and TCRdb holds only the in-frame ones, with some missing. The table records around 110,000 clones, just under 95% of them present only once. The CDR3 totals 17 residues. The ends lost 7 bases at V and 7 bases at J; junction bases unmatched: 19. Germline CDR1 reads MDHEN; CDR2 reads SYDVKM. Remarks on this clone: Antigen specificity is unknown.

The starting material was peripheral blood, obtained on day 0 of AZD1222 vaccination. This TCR was recovered from an adult in good health. The chain couples TRBV28 to TRBJ2-1; TRBD2 aligns across 7 bases. CDR3 amino acids: CASNPGGLELTGNEQFF. CDR3 bases: TGTGCCAGCAACCCGGGAGGACTAGAGTTAACCGGAAATGAGCAGTTCTTC.